The 30 T cell receptor beta chains presented below share a single source sample, sequenced in a study of blood T cells in healthy people across ages. A second PCR of roughly 7 to 11 cycles used a sample-barcoded 5' primer and a J-beta primer mix. TCRdb re-analysed the 5' RACE reads in MiXCR, keeping a single row per CDR3 protein. In the table there are about 2 million distinct CDR3 sequences, roughly 49% of which are singletons. Sequenced input: blood. The receptors come from a woman aged 40 to 50 in good health.

This clonotype was seen more than once but under ten times. This chain uses TRBV12-3 or TRBV12-4 with TRBJ1-1, with a weak D call TRBD1 (5 bases). V was clipped by 4 bases and J by 4 bases, with 13 bases between them. This CDR3 is 14 amino acids long. CDR3 residues: CASSWRGDATEAFF. The CDR3 nucleotides are TGTGCCAGCAGTTGGCGGGGGGACGCCACTGAAGCTTTCTTT.

This clonotype was counted many times. The gene calls are TRBV6-2 or TRBV6-3 and TRBJ2-1; TRBD2 agrees at 10 bases. Looked up from germline, CDR1 is MNHEY and CDR2 is SVGEGT. This CDR3 has 16 amino acids. V shed 4 bases and J 1 base; nucleotides not matched to a gene: 4. The CDR3 sequence: CASSSRLAGSYNEQFF. As DNA, the CDR3 is TGTGCCAGCAGTTCCCGACTAGCGGGTTCCTACAATGAGCAGTTCTTC.

The chain combines TRBV6-5 with TRBJ1-2; the D gene is possibly TRBD1 (5 bases). This CDR3 is built from 16 residues. With 0 bases removed from V and 2 bases from J, the gap between germline ends came to 13 bases. Germline CDR1 and CDR2: MNHEY and SVGAGI. The CDR3 region has the DNA TGTGCCAGCAGTTACTCGACAGCATCTTTGAACTATGGCTACACCTTC. It translates to CASSYSTASLNYGYTF.

The genes are TRBV12-3 or TRBV12-4 and TRBJ1-5; 7 bases map to TRBD1. The CDR3 has 15 residues. The ends lost 3 bases at V and 7 bases at J; junction bases unmatched: 9. This chain's CDR3 is CASSLHPRGDQPQHF. The DNA of the CDR3 is TGTGCCAGCAGTTTGCACCCCAGGGGGGACCAGCCCCAGCATTTT.

The chain joins TRBV5-1 to TRBJ2-4, with 11 bases lining up with TRBD1. The CDR3 contains 17 residues. Looked up from germline, CDR1 is SGHRS and CDR2 is YFSETQ. V trimming: 2 bases; J trimming: 4 bases; junction bases outside the gene matches: 8. CDR3 DNA: TGCGCCAGCAGCTTAGCTACCGGGACAGGGGGAAAAAACATTCAGTACTTC. Its translation: CASSLATGTGGKNIQYF. The variable domain in full, completed from reference TRBV5-1 and TRBJ2-4, reads KAGVTQTPRYLIKTRGQQVTLSCSPISGHRSVSWYQQTPGQGLQFLFEYFSETQRNKGNFPGRFSGRQFSNSRSEMNVSTLELGDSALYLCASSLATGTGGKNIQYFGAGTRLSVL.

V and J are TRBV24-1 and TRBJ2-3; unclear D gene. The germline CDR1 and CDR2 sequences are KGHDR and SFDVKD. Trimming took 3 bases from V and 4 from J, leaving 7 bases between them. The CDR3 length is 13 residues. Here the CDR3 DNA reads TGTGCCACCAGTGATGTCGAAGCAGATACGCAGTATTTT. The encoded protein is CATSDVEADTQYF.

The CDR3 sequence: CASSAVWNEKLFF. Here the CDR3 DNA reads TGTGCCAGCAGTGCAGTCTGGAATGAAAAACTGTTTTTT. The chain couples TRBV6-2 or TRBV6-3 to TRBJ1-4; no clear D gene. Trimming left V 5 bases short and J 5 bases short, with 9 bases between. The germline CDR1 and CDR2 sequences are MNHEY and SVGEGT. CDR3 length: 13 residues.

This clonotype was counted ten times or more. The V gene is TRBV4-3, the J gene TRBJ2-6; a weak D match, TRBD2 (5 bases). Trimming removed 6 bases at V and 2 bases at J, with 8 bases between. CDR3 size: 14 residues. CDR1 LGHNA and CDR2 YSLEER come from the germline V gene. The CDR3 protein is CASREGAGANVLTF. The DNA of the CDR3 is TGCGCCAGCAGAGAGGGAGCTGGGGCCAACGTCCTGACTTTC.

V usage is TRBV18 and J usage is TRBJ2-1; D gene unclear. TRBJ2-7 explains the end of the DNA better; the J call may be wrong. The length of the CDR3 is 17 residues. Germline V gives CDR1 KGHSH, CDR2 LQKENI. DNA for the CDR3: TGTGCCAGCTCACCACGATCCGGGCCACGATATTACAATGAGCAGTACTTC. Encoded protein: CASSPRSGPRYYNEQYF.

Written as DNA, the CDR3 is TGCAGTGCTAGAGATGTTGACAGGGGGTCGAACACTGAAGCTTTCTTT. Its translation: CSARDVDRGSNTEAFF. The chain employs TRBV20-1 and TRBJ1-1; 9 nucleotides align to TRBD1. The length of the CDR3 is 16 residues. V dropped 0 bases and J dropped 1; count of bases not matched to a gene: 6. The germline V gene has CDR1 DFQATT and CDR2 SNEGSKA (reference sequence).

The chain combines TRBV7-8 with TRBJ2-1; D possibly matches TRBD1 or TRBD2 (6 bases each). Germline lookup yields CDR1 SGHVS and CDR2 FQNEAQ. With 8 bases removed from V and 4 bases from J, the gap between germline ends came to 15 bases. This CDR3 contains 14 residues. CDR3 residues: CASLTGTLYNEQFF. The CDR3 DNA sequence: TGTGCCAGCCTAACAGGGACTCTATACAATGAGCAGTTCTTC.

This clonotype has more than one count but fewer than ten. V and J are TRBV6-2 or TRBV6-3 and TRBJ2-1; D remains unclear. V gave up 4 bases and J gave up 2 bases, with 12 bases separating them. The CDR3 consists of 15 residues. From germline, CDR1 is MNHEY and CDR2 SVGEGT. The CDR3 loop is CASSFNPGPYNEQFF. Written as DNA, the CDR3 is TGTGCCAGCAGTTTTAACCCTGGGCCCTACAATGAGCAGTTCTTC.

The CDR3 DNA sequence: TGTGCCAGCAGTGCGAAACCGGGACGGAGAGTCAATGAGCAGTTCTTC. Protein sequence: CASSAKPGRRVNEQFF. V gene TRBV6-1 combines with J gene TRBJ2-1; D tentatively reads TRBD1 or TRBD2 (5 bases each). Trimming removed 4 bases from V and 6 bases from J, with 19 bases in between. The CDR3 runs 16 residues. Germline loops: CDR1 MNHNS, CDR2 SASEGT.

The chain joins TRBV3-1 to TRBJ2-5; D uncertain. The CDR3 runs 13 residues. V lost 3 bases, J lost 3 bases, and 8 bases lay in between. Germline CDR1 and CDR2: LGHDT and YNNKEL (reference sequence). The CDR3 sequence is CASSQASKETQYF. As DNA, the CDR3 is TGTGCCAGCAGCCAGGCCAGTAAAGAGACCCAGTACTTC.

Only a few counts were recorded for this clonotype. V is TRBV7-3 and J is TRBJ2-1; D gene ambiguous. CDR3 length: 16 residues. Trimming took off 5 bases at V and 2 bases at J, with 16 bases between the two ends. In germline, CDR1 is SGHTA, CDR2 FQGTGA. DNA of the CDR3: TGTGCCAGCAGCGATCCCGACGGAGACCCCTACAATGAGCAGTTCTTC. Translating gives CASSDPDGDPYNEQFF.

This chain uses TRBV28 with TRBJ1-5; 7 bases map to TRBD1. Germline trimming cut 4 bases from V and 2 bases from J; bases unmatched to any gene: 5. The length of the CDR3 is 15 residues. Germline V gene lookup returns CDR1 MDHEN and CDR2 SYDVKM. CDR3 in DNA: TGTGCCAGCAGTTCCCAGGGGGGCGGCAATCAGCCCCAGCATTTT. It is translated as CASSSQGGGNQPQHF.

This chain joins TRBV5-1 and TRBJ2-3; TRBD2 aligns across 11 bases. V lost 2 bases and J lost 4; bases outside the gene matches: 6. Germline CDR1 is SGHRS and CDR2 is YFSETQ. The CDR3 consists of 16 residues. The CDR3 DNA is TGCGCCAGCAGCTTTTTTAGCGGGGGGGCCTCAGATACGCAGTATTTT. It specifies CASSFFSGGASDTQYF.

The chain carries TRBV29-1 and TRBJ2-5; D is ambiguous. The germline V gene has CDR1 SQVTM and CDR2 ANQGSEA. Between the trimmed V and J ends, which lost 8 bases and 5 bases, there was a span of 12 bases. This CDR3 region has 11 residues. CDR3 sequence (DNA): TGCAGCATTAGCAGTCTGGAGACCCAGTACTTC. The encoded protein is CSISSLETQYF.

The chain uses TRBV18 and TRBJ1-4; no firm D call. CDR3 length: 15 amino acids. Trimming shortened V by 2 bases and J by 0 bases, and 7 bases separated the two germline ends. CDR1 is KGHSH and CDR2 is LQKENI in the germline V gene. CDR3 residues: CASSPGRTTNEKLFF. The CDR3 DNA reads TGTGCCAGCTCACCAGGACGGACAACTAATGAAAAACTGTTTTTT.

The rearrangement links TRBV27 to TRBJ2-5, with 9 bases identical to TRBD2. The assigned J gene may be wrong: the sequence end matches TRBJ2-1 better. CDR1 is MNHEY and CDR2 is SMNVEV in the germline V gene (reference sequence). The CDR3 spans 13 residues. This CDR3 is CASRSSGEETQFF. Written as DNA, the CDR3 is TGTGCCAGCAGGTCTAGCGGGGAAGAGACCCAGTTCTTC.

A few counts support this clonotype. The chain combines TRBV20-1 with TRBJ2-1; D gene ambiguous. The ends were cut back, 2 bases at V and 5 bases at J, with 7 bases in the middle. This CDR3 has 12 amino acids. Germline V gives CDR1 DFQATT, CDR2 SNEGSKA (reference sequence). Here the CDR3 reads CSARTGNNEQFF. DNA for the CDR3: TGCAGTGCTAGAACGGGCAACAATGAGCAGTTCTTC.

This clonotype was detected a few times. This chain joins TRBV11-2 and TRBJ1-4, with 8 bases matching TRBD1. With V trimmed by 5 bases and J by 6 bases, 5 bases remained unmatched. This CDR3 spans 14 amino acids. In germline, CDR1 is SGHAT, CDR2 FQNNGV. The CDR3 here is CASSTRTGHEKLFF. In nucleotides, the CDR3 is TGTGCCAGCAGCACCCGGACAGGGCATGAAAAACTGTTTTTT.

This clonotype was counted only a few times. This chain links TRBV12-3 or TRBV12-4 with TRBJ2-3; D is perhaps TRBD2 (6 bases). The CDR3 loop spans 14 amino acids. V was shortened by 5 bases and J by 8 bases, with 17 bases between the two germline ends. CDR3 nucleotides: TGTGCCAGCAGTAAGCCGGGACTGCCCCCTACGCAGTATTTT. It specifies CASSKPGLPPTQYF.

The rearrangement joins TRBV2 to TRBJ1-3, with D unclear. CDR1 and CDR2 (germline): SNHLY, FYNNEI. Deletions cut 4 bases from V and 2 bases from J, with 12 bases between. The length of the CDR3 is 15 residues. The CDR3 here is CASSADVGAGNTIYF. DNA for the CDR3: TGTGCCAGCAGTGCGGATGTCGGGGCTGGAAACACCATATATTTT.

The chain uses TRBV4-1 and TRBJ1-2; no reliable D call. Germline V gene lookup returns CDR1 MGHRA and CDR2 YSYEKL. The CDR3 contains 13 residues. Trimming removed 3 bases at V and 7 bases at J, with 12 bases between. The DNA of the CDR3 is TGCGCCAGCAGCCAGGCCCCAGTGGGTGGCTACACCTTC. Protein: CASSQAPVGGYTF.

This sequence joins TRBV9 and TRBJ2-3; TRBD1 matches at 8 bases. The CDR3 covers 16 residues. Trimming removed 3 bases from V and 2 bases from J; junction bases left unmatched: 8. Germline-derived CDR1 and CDR2 are SGDLS and YYNGEE. CDR3 sequence (DNA): TGTGCCAGCAGCGAAGCAGGGGGCTACCACACAGATACGCAGTATTTT. The encoded protein is CASSEAGGYHTDTQYF.

The gene calls are TRBV3-1 and TRBJ1-2, with D unresolved. V was pared by 4 bases and J by 7 bases, with 19 bases between. The CDR3 has 15 residues. Germline values: CDR1 LGHDT, CDR2 YNNKEL (reference sequence). The CDR3 DNA sequence: TGTGCCAGCAGCCCAATCCGGACGGGAATAACTGGCTACACCTTC. This codes for CASSPIRTGITGYTF.

The chain combines TRBV28 with TRBJ2-4; D perhaps matches TRBD2 (5 bases). Germline V lookup: CDR1 MDHEN, CDR2 SYDVKM. V lost 1 base to trimming and J lost 3 bases, with 10 bases between them. The CDR3 spans 15 residues. CDR3 amino acids: CASSLSREGKNIQYF. CDR3 DNA: TGTGCCAGCAGTTTATCACGGGAAGGCAAAAACATTCAGTACTTC.

This sequence joins TRBV20-1 and TRBJ2-7; 12 bases line up with TRBD2. CDR3 size: 14 residues. Looked up from germline, CDR1 is DFQATT and CDR2 is SNEGSKA (reference sequence). The CDR3 nucleotides are TGCGGAGTGCCCCTAGCGGGGGGGCCAAAGACCCGGTACTTC. Translating it yields CGVPLAGGPKTRYF.

This clonotype was recorded once. The J gene is TRBJ1-4, the V gene TRBV7-9; possible D gene TRBD1, 5 bases. Germline V gene sequence: CDR1 SEHNR, CDR2 FQNEAQ (reference sequence). The CDR3 is made up of 14 amino acids. Trimming stripped 5 bases from V and 10 bases from J, with 17 bases between. CDR3 nucleotide sequence: TGTGCCAGCAGCCGCGGCAGGGCGGGGGGAAAACTGTTTTTT. Its protein is CASSRGRAGGKLFF.